Below, 13 T cell receptor beta chains from the same sample are listed, as sequenced in a study of blood T cell repertoires in COVID-19. Clones were read by immunoSEQ multiplex PCR, and TCRdb kept only the in-frame ones, dropping some. The table shows roughly 180,000 clones, with about 76% occurring only once. The sequenced sample consisted of peripheral blood. The receptors here all came from a woman aged 45-59 years with active or convalescent COVID-19.

The chain joins TRBV9 to TRBJ2-1; TRBD2 agrees at 8 bases. V was pared by 0 bases and J by 8 bases, with 7 bases of the junction left unmatched. Per germline, CDR1 SGDLS and CDR2 YYNGEE. This CDR3 spans 15 amino acids. The DNA of the CDR3 is TGTGCCAGCAGCGTAGGAAGCGGGGGACGGTATGAGCAGTTCTTC. Its translation is CASSVGSGGRYEQFF.

The chain recombines TRBV3-1 (or the pseudogene TRBV3-2) with TRBJ2-3, with a possible D match to TRBD2 (7 bases). Trimming cost V 2 bases and J 2 bases, with 14 bases left between them. The CDR3 has 16 residues. The germline gives CDR1 LGHDT, CDR2 YNNKEL (reference sequence). CDR3 nucleotide sequence: TGTGCCAGCAGCCAAAGGGGGGGGGCCAACACAGATACGCAGTATTTT. This sequence encodes CASSQRGGANTDTQYF.

A single count supports this clone. The chain links TRBV2 to TRBJ1-2; 7 bases are a match to TRBD1. The V gene's germline CDR1 is SNHLY and CDR2 FYNNEI. This CDR3 comprises 13 residues. V trimming: 4 bases; J trimming: 8 bases; junction bases outside the gene matches: 7. The CDR3 here is CASSADRVYGYTF. The CDR3 DNA follows: TGTGCCAGCAGTGCTGACAGGGTCTACGGCTACACCTTC.

The chain links TRBV6-5 to TRBJ2-3, with D possibly matching TRBD2 (6 bases). The CDR3 has 13 amino acids. Looked up from germline, CDR1 is MNHEY and CDR2 is SVGAGI. Trimming cost V 6 bases and J 9 bases, with 16 bases left between them. CDR3 coding DNA: TGTGCCAGCAGGTCTCCGGGACTTGAGACGCAGTATTTT. It translates to CASRSPGLETQYF.

J is TRBJ2-3 and V is TRBV6-2 or TRBV6-3; TRBD1 matches at 7 bases. The germline CDR1 and CDR2 sequences are MNHEY and SVGEGT. The trim removed 2 bases at V and 5 bases at J, leaving 4 bases unmatched. The CDR3 totals 14 residues. The CDR3 here is CASSYDRVKDTQYF. CDR3 bases: TGTGCCAGCAGTTACGACAGGGTGAAAGATACGCAGTATTTT.

The chain couples TRBV9 to TRBJ2-1, with 10 bases fitting TRBD2. V lost 4 bases and J lost 9; bases outside the gene matches: 10. Germline V gene lookup returns CDR1 SGDLS and CDR2 YYNGEE. This CDR3 contains 15 residues. The CDR3 here is CASSFRLAGLVEQFF. CDR3 nucleotides: TGTGCCAGCAGCTTCCGACTAGCGGGCCTCGTTGAGCAGTTCTTC.

This sequence joins TRBV18 and TRBJ2-3; D uncertain. CDR3 length equals 13 residues. Germline CDR1 KGHSH, CDR2 LQKENI. The V end was cut by 2 bases, the J end by 9 bases, with 12 bases between. The CDR3 is CASSPSMTETQYF. DNA of the CDR3: TGTGCCAGCTCACCAAGTATGACTGAGACGCAGTATTTT. Full variable domain (missing parts from reference TRBV18 and TRBJ2-3): NAGVMQNPRHLVRRRGQEARLRCSPMKGHSHVYWYRQLPEEGLKFMVYLQKENIIDESGMPKERFSAEFPKEGPSILRIQQVVRGDSAAYFCASSPSMTETQYFGPGTRLTVL.

J is TRBJ1-2 and V is TRBV6-1, with D possibly TRBD1 on 6 matching bases. This CDR3 is built from 14 residues. Germline V gene data show CDR1 as MNHNS and CDR2 as SASEGT. Trimming stripped 6 bases from V and 4 bases from J, with 15 bases between. CDR3 nucleotide sequence: TGTGCCAGCAGACCCAGGGACAACTTCTATGGCTACACCTTC. Translation gives CASRPRDNFYGYTF.

This clone showed up just a few times. V and J are TRBV7-2 and TRBJ2-7, with 7 positions matching TRBD1. Germline V CDR1 and CDR2: SGHTA, FQGNSA. With 4 bases clipped from V and 2 bases from J, the junction kept 5 bases outside the gene matches. CDR3 size: 14 residues. In DNA, the CDR3 is TGTGCCAGCAGCTCGGGACAGACAACCTACGAGCAGTACTTC. Translation gives CASSSGQTTYEQYF.

The chain is built from TRBV3-1 (or the pseudogene TRBV3-2) and TRBJ1-2, with 9 bases aligning to TRBD1. V lost 6 bases and J lost 4; bases outside the gene matches: 15. The CDR3 consists of 17 residues. Germline V gene data show CDR1 as LGHDT and CDR2 as YNNKEL (reference sequence). This CDR3 is CASSLRRDRVRFYGYTF. For the CDR3, the DNA is TGTGCCAGCAGTCTCAGGAGGGACAGGGTCCGATTCTATGGCTACACCTTC.

CDR3 residues: CASSQGTAGYF. The CDR3 nucleotides read TGTGCCAGCAGCCAGGGAACCGCGGGGTACTTC. The chain is built from TRBV3-1 (or the pseudogene TRBV3-2) and TRBJ2-7, with D perhaps TRBD2 (5 bases). Trimming pared 3 bases from V and 12 bases from J, leaving 12 bases between. Germline V gene lookup returns CDR1 LGHDT and CDR2 YNNKEL (reference sequence). This CDR3 has 11 amino acids.

J is TRBJ2-2 and V is TRBV19; D is ambiguous. The V gene's germline CDR1 is LNHDA and CDR2 SQIVND (reference sequence). The V and J ends lost 5 bases and 0 bases respectively, with 13 bases between them. This CDR3 region has 16 residues. The CDR3 protein is CASSPFQFANTGELFF. The CDR3 DNA reads TGTGCCAGTAGTCCATTCCAGTTTGCGAACACCGGGGAGCTGTTTTTT.

This chain connects TRBV19 to TRBJ2-7, with D possibly matching TRBD1 (6 bases). Trimming shortened V by 6 bases and J by 5 bases, and 14 bases separated the two germline ends. The length of the CDR3 is 13 residues. Germline CDR1 reads LNHDA; CDR2 reads SQIVND (reference sequence). The CDR3 DNA is TGTGCCAGTAGACCTCAGGGGCTTCACGAGCAGTACTTC. It is translated as CASRPQGLHEQYF. Using reference TRBV19 and TRBJ2-7 for the parts outside the CDR3, the full variable domain is DGGITQSPKYLFRKEGQNVTLSCEQNLNHDAMYWYRQDPGQGLRLIYYSQIVNDFQKGDIAEGYSVSREKKESFPLTVTSAQKNPTAFYLCASRPQGLHEQYFGPGTRLTVT.